The present TCR beta chain was sequenced within a study of glioma-infiltrating T cells. This CDR3 comprises 16 residues. The V segment lost 0 bases and the J segment 1 base; nucleotides outside the gene matches: 5. Germline CDR1 reads GTSNPN; CDR2 reads SVGIG (reference sequence). Study-wide points: Non-neoplastic patients had below-expected tissue-blood divergence, while all gliomas exceeded expectation. CDR3 overlap between tissue and blood was very small.

Remarks on this clonotype: Its target is not known.

Using RNA template, CDR3s of TCR alpha and beta were amplified with iRepertoire arm-PCR. For one-step reverse transcription and amplification, roughly 85-450 ng of tissue mRNA or PBMC total RNA was used. TCRdb recomputed calls from the multiplex PCR reads with MiXCR, one row per CDR3 protein. The sample has about 89,000 distinct CDR3 sequences; about a quarter are singletons. This TCR came from a human donor with low-grade glioma or glioblastoma, undergoing nonglioma brain surgery, or in good health (not recorded which). Sequencing used glioma tissue, nonneoplastic brain tissue, or PBMCs (not recorded which). This chain uses TRBV30 with TRBJ2-1; 8 bases are a match to TRBD1. The CDR3 protein is CAWSVYQGASYNEQFF. The DNA of the CDR3 is TGTGCCTGGAGTGTGTATCAGGGGGCATCCTACAATGAGCAGTTCTTC.